The clone carrying this T cell receptor beta chain showed up many times. This specimen comes from a study of blood T cells in healthy people across ages. It was with a sample-barcoded 5' primer and a J-beta primer mix that a second PCR of roughly 7 to 12 cycles was run. MiXCR, run by TCRdb on the 5' RACE reads, gives a single entry per CDR3 protein. The profile covers roughly 680,000 distinct CDR3 sequences, with about 50% appearing a single time and approximately 15% taken by the ten largest. The CDR3 totals 15 residues. Germline V gene lookup returns CDR1 SEHNR and CDR2 FQNEAQ (reference sequence). V was trimmed by 3 bases and J by 7 bases, leaving 16 bases between them. Every participating donor contributed about 10 milliliters of peripheral blood through a draw. Isolation per sample recovered at least 7 million PBMCs.

J is TRBJ2-1 and V is TRBV7-9; D is perhaps TRBD1 (6 bases). This receptor was identified in an elderly woman in good health. The specimen was blood. Here the CDR3 reads CASSLGRGGLNEQFF. The DNA for the CDR3 is TGTGCCAGCAGCTTGGGCAGGGGCGGGTTGAATGAGCAGTTCTTC.